This T cell receptor (beta chain) comes out of a study of identical twins. Study outcomes and limitations: Weaker excess twin sharing was seen among beta out-of-frame sequences.

Using its own MiXCR run on the 5' RACE reads, TCRdb lists one record per CDR3 protein. Among more than 600,000 distinct CDR3 sequences listed, 15% to 20% were seen once. There are a few counts of this clonotype. The antigen remains unidentified. Germline CDR1 and CDR2: SQVTM and ANQGSEA. V lost 6 bases to trimming and J lost 1 base, with 12 bases between them. This CDR3 spans 13 amino acids. This sample also appeared in a second study, on T cells expressing NK-cell markers. This second study notes: In roughly six donors, dominant NKG2C+ clonotypes were roughly 1.0-8% of CD8+ T cells.

The receptor comes from a woman younger than 30 in good health. Sequencing used PBMCs. The chain is built from TRBV29-1 and TRBJ1-2, with a possible D match to TRBD1 (6 bases). Here the CDR3 DNA reads TGCAGCGTCCGAACAGGGTATAACTATGGCTACACCTTC. Translation gives CSVRTGYNYGYTF.